The rows below give T cell receptor beta chains drawn from one sample of a study of human T cells and chemical hapten exposure. TCRdb reanalysed the RACE reads using MiXCR and keeps one entry per CDR3 protein. The data hold over 100,000 distinct CDR3 sequences, with more than 7% observed a single time. Sequencing was performed on whole blood, taken in connection with sensitization to the hapten diphenylcyclopropenone (DPC). The receptor source for this set is a woman aged 40 to 50 with alopecia areata. Some clones in this sample may be carry-over from other donors' samples. CDR3s include the opening cysteine and the closing phenylalanine or tryptophan. Fields, in order: CDR3 length, J gene, V gene, CDR3 protein.

CDR3 length: 16; J gene: TRBJ2-7; V gene: TRBV28; CDR3 protein: CASSLEPGQGTYEQYF
CDR3 length: 13; J gene: TRBJ1-1; V gene: TRBV10-3; CDR3 protein: CAIGGTGNTEAFF
CDR3 length: 13; J gene: TRBJ1-2; V gene: TRBV12-3/TRBV12-4; CDR3 protein: CASSLREDGGYTF
CDR3 length: 13; J gene: TRBJ2-1; V gene: TRBV7-3; CDR3 protein: CASSLGPNNEQFF
CDR3 length: 15; J gene: TRBJ2-5; V gene: TRBV12-3/TRBV12-4; CDR3 protein: CASSGQGRGQETQYF
CDR3 length: 16; J gene: TRBJ2-5; V gene: TRBV10-3; CDR3 protein: CAISQLAGGIQETQYF
CDR3 length: 13; J gene: TRBJ1-1; V gene: TRBV4-2; CDR3 protein: CASSLNPTDKAFF
CDR3 length: 14; J gene: TRBJ2-7; V gene: TRBV9; CDR3 protein: CASSANRGWDEQYF
CDR3 length: 15; J gene: TRBJ2-5; V gene: TRBV3-1; CDR3 protein: CASSQWTGRQETQYF
CDR3 length: 13; J gene: TRBJ1-1; V gene: TRBV6-5; CDR3 protein: CASSYRGGKEAFF
CDR3 length: 13; J gene: TRBJ1-1; V gene: TRBV18; CDR3 protein: CASSPIQNTEAFF
CDR3 length: 14; J gene: TRBJ2-7; V gene: TRBV11-2; CDR3 protein: CASSQDRVSYEQYF
CDR3 length: 15; J gene: TRBJ2-7; V gene: TRBV20-1; CDR3 protein: CSARKGQAPSYEQYF
CDR3 length: 19; J gene: TRBJ2-2; V gene: TRBV7-6; CDR3 protein: CASSSQLAGEYANTGELFF
CDR3 length: 17; J gene: TRBJ2-5; V gene: TRBV18; CDR3 protein: CASSPFDPGQGKETQYF
CDR3 length: 13; J gene: TRBJ2-3; V gene: TRBV7-9; CDR3 protein: CASSLRGVDTQYF
CDR3 length: 14; J gene: TRBJ2-7; V gene: TRBV4-2; CDR3 protein: CASSQGSGGYEQYF
CDR3 length: 13; J gene: TRBJ1-2; V gene: TRBV12-3/TRBV12-4; CDR3 protein: CASSFEGSHGYTF
CDR3 length: 16; J gene: TRBJ1-4; V gene: TRBV4-1; CDR3 protein: CASSPGTVATNEKLFF
CDR3 length: 13; J gene: TRBJ2-1; V gene: TRBV20-1; CDR3 protein: CSAPWTGWDEQFF
CDR3 length: 13; J gene: TRBJ1-3; V gene: TRBV5-1; CDR3 protein: CASSLWLGNTIYF
CDR3 length: 16; J gene: TRBJ2-3; V gene: TRBV7-6; CDR3 protein: CASSPGMAGAYYTQYF
CDR3 length: 13; J gene: TRBJ2-5; V gene: TRBV29-1; CDR3 protein: CSVSGQGVETQYF
CDR3 length: 16; J gene: TRBJ2-2; V gene: TRBV11-2; CDR3 protein: CASSLVDRLYTGELFF
CDR3 length: 15; J gene: TRBJ2-7; V gene: TRBV7-2; CDR3 protein: CASSLELAGTYEQYF
CDR3 length: 18; J gene: TRBJ1-5; V gene: TRBV7-9; CDR3 protein: CASSPGQGRPDSNQPQHF
CDR3 length: 10; J gene: TRBJ2-7; V gene: TRBV20-1; CDR3 protein: CSASSAEQYF
CDR3 length: 17; J gene: TRBJ2-7; V gene: TRBV4-3; CDR3 protein: CASSQDYITASSRLRYF
CDR3 length: 14; J gene: TRBJ1-1; V gene: TRBV5-1; CDR3 protein: CASSLLGTNTEAFF
CDR3 length: 14; J gene: TRBJ2-5; V gene: TRBV2; CDR3 protein: CASSTSVLQETQYF
CDR3 length: 15; J gene: TRBJ2-7; V gene: TRBV19; CDR3 protein: CASSYQDRGSNEQYF
CDR3 length: 13; J gene: TRBJ1-1; V gene: TRBV5-1; CDR3 protein: CATSSGQNTEAFF
CDR3 length: 17; J gene: TRBJ1-6; V gene: TRBV20-1; CDR3 protein: CSARAKDRGVYNSPLHF
CDR3 length: 16; J gene: TRBJ1-1; V gene: TRBV6-2/TRBV6-3; CDR3 protein: CASSRGQLTLGTEAFF
CDR3 length: 15; J gene: TRBJ1-3; V gene: TRBV3-1; CDR3 protein: CASSSGTASGNTIYF
CDR3 length: 16; J gene: TRBJ2-4; V gene: TRBV6-5; CDR3 protein: CASSYSYWDRANIQYF
CDR3 length: 15; J gene: TRBJ2-5; V gene: TRBV20-1; CDR3 protein: CSATAHRDRQETQYF
CDR3 length: 12; J gene: TRBJ1-6; V gene: TRBV5-5; CDR3 protein: CASATINSPLHF
CDR3 length: 15; J gene: TRBJ1-5; V gene: TRBV2; CDR3 protein: CASRLGGSVNQPQHF
CDR3 length: 14; J gene: TRBJ2-1; V gene: TRBV15; CDR3 protein: CATSSGLTYNEQFF
CDR3 length: 14; J gene: TRBJ2-3; V gene: TRBV7-2; CDR3 protein: CASSLGASTDTQYF
CDR3 length: 19; J gene: TRBJ1-1; V gene: TRBV11-3; CDR3 protein: CASSKIRQTRQGAWTEAFF
CDR3 length: 12; J gene: TRBJ2-1; V gene: TRBV25-1; CDR3 protein: CASSDYKIEQFF
CDR3 length: 15; J gene: TRBJ1-6; V gene: TRBV7-8; CDR3 protein: CASSLDRTGPSPLHF
CDR3 length: 17; J gene: TRBJ1-2; V gene: TRBV25-1; CDR3 protein: CASYSTGSALTNYGYTF
CDR3 length: 15; J gene: TRBJ2-7; V gene: TRBV3-1; CDR3 protein: CASSQPRRDSYEQYF
CDR3 length: 16; J gene: TRBJ1-5; V gene: TRBV20-1; CDR3 protein: CSASNTPQGPLQAQHF
CDR3 length: 16; J gene: TRBJ2-2; V gene: TRBV13; CDR3 protein: CASSLASQIFIGELFF
CDR3 length: 14; J gene: TRBJ2-3; V gene: TRBV6-6; CDR3 protein: CASSLGRGTDTQYF
CDR3 length: 14; J gene: TRBJ2-1; V gene: TRBV13; CDR3 protein: CASSLDPNGVEQFF
CDR3 length: 12; J gene: TRBJ2-7; V gene: TRBV21-1; CDR3 protein: CASSSDSYEQYF